This T cell receptor (beta chain) was retrieved from a study of T cells after yellow fever vaccination. Study-level findings and limits: Weaker overall was a secondary response that nonetheless peaked faster, on day 5 versus 15. Primary-vaccination clones mostly resurfaced post-booster (about 95% CD4, roughly 90% CD8).

This clonotype was seen more than once but under ten times. The antigen is undetermined. The germline V and J ends were trimmed by 2 bases and 5 bases, with 12 bases remaining between them. The length of the CDR3 is 13 residues. The germline CDR1 and CDR2 sequences are GTSNPN and SVGIG (reference sequence). TCRdb called the 5' RACE reads again in MiXCR, with one record for every CDR3 protein. The sample contains 300,000 to 350,000 distinct CDR3 sequences, around 10% of which appear only once. This receptor was obtained from a man between 18 and 29 years old who received the YFV17D yellow fever vaccine. The chain combines TRBV30 with TRBJ2-5, with D unresolved. The sample consisted of CD4+ T cells sorted from PBMCs, taken 45 days after the yellow fever booster vaccination. The CDR3 sequence: CAWSLRTRETQYF. CDR3 DNA: TGTGCCTGGAGTCTGCGGACGAGGGAGACCCAGTACTTC.